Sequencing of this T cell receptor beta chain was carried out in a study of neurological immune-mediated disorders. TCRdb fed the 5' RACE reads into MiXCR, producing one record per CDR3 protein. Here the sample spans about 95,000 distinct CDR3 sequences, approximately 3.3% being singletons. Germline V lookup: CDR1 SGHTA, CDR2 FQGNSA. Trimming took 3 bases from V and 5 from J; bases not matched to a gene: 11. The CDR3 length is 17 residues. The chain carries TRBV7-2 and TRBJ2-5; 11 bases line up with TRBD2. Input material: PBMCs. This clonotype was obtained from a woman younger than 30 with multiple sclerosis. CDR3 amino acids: CASSLGLAGGPRETQYF. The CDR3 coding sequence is TGTGCCAGCAGCTTGGGGTTAGCGGGGGGGCCTCGGGAGACCCAGTACTTC.